These 6 T cell receptor beta chains originate from one sample sequenced in a study of shared clonotypes between healthy human individuals. Assay: immunoSEQ multiplex PCR; the TCRdb copy retains only in-frame clones and omits some. The sample holds fewer than 850,000 clones, around 72% seen once. Sample: memory CD4+ T cells sorted from blood. Subset defined: CD45RA-negative fraction. These receptors came from a woman in her twenties or thirties in good health.

The CDR3 DNA follows: TGTGCCAGCAGTGGGGGATACTCCGGGGAGCTGTTTTTT. This gives the protein CASSGGYSGELFF. The chain combines TRBV6-6 with TRBJ2-2, with D perhaps given as TRBD1 or TRBD2 (5 bases each). This CDR3 is built from 13 residues. CDR1 MNHNY and CDR2 SVGAGI come from the germline V gene (reference sequence). Deletions cut 5 bases from V and 6 bases from J, with 10 bases between.

The chain uses TRBV10-3 and TRBJ2-7; the D is unclear. V lost 6 bases and J 4 bases, leaving 19 bases between the germline ends. The CDR3 consists of 15 residues. The germline V gene has CDR1 ENHRY and CDR2 SYGVKD. Here the CDR3 reads CAISPSVGPQYEQYF. In DNA, the CDR3 is TGTGCCATCAGCCCCAGCGTCGGGCCCCAGTACGAGCAGTACTTC.

The V and J genes are TRBV4-1 and TRBJ2-7; D tentatively reads TRBD1 or TRBD2 (5 bases each). V lost 4 bases to trimming and J lost 7 bases, with 23 bases between them. Germline V gene sequence: CDR1 MGHRA, CDR2 YSYEKL. The CDR3 contains 16 residues. CDR3 sequence reads: CASSPARLTQRGEQYF. Written as DNA, the CDR3 is TGCGCCAGCAGCCCCGCCAGACTAACCCAAAGGGGAGAGCAGTACTTC.

The CDR3 sequence: CASSQDRQGRKQPQHF. In DNA, the CDR3 is TGCGCCAGCAGCCAAGATCGCCAGGGCAGAAAACAGCCCCAGCATTTT. The chain combines TRBV4-1 with TRBJ1-5; weak D call: TRBD1 (5 bases). From germline, CDR1 is MGHRA and CDR2 YSYEKL. V was clipped by 0 bases and J by 7 bases, with 16 bases between them. This CDR3 contains 16 residues.

The V and J genes are TRBV6-5 and TRBJ2-4; the D call may be TRBD1 or TRBD2 (5 bases each). The germline gives CDR1 MNHEY, CDR2 SVGAGI. The V end lost 6 bases, the J end lost 8 bases, and 14 bases lay between the germline ends. This CDR3 comprises 13 residues. DNA for the CDR3: TGTGCCAGCAGCTACCCTGGGGGAGACATTCAGTACTTC. This sequence encodes CASSYPGGDIQYF.

This rearrangement joins TRBV5-1 to TRBJ2-5; TRBD2 matches 10 bases. Losses at the gene ends were 0 bases for V and 4 bases for J; bases not matched to a gene: 6. This CDR3 comprises 16 residues. Looked up from germline, CDR1 is SGHRS and CDR2 is YFSETQ. The CDR3 nucleotides are TGCGCCAGCAGCTTGGAGGCTAGCGGGAGTTCAGAGACCCAGTACTTC. It yields the protein CASSLEASGSSETQYF. The complete variable domain, with remaining parts taken from reference TRBV5-1 and TRBJ2-5, reads KAGVTQTPRYLIKTRGQQVTLSCSPISGHRSVSWYQQTPGQGLQFLFEYFSETQRNKGNFPGRFSGRQFSNSRSEMNVSTLELGDSALYLCASSLEASGSSETQYFGPGTRLLVL.